The clone carrying this T cell receptor (beta chain) was counted a few times. The protocol was immunoSEQ multiplex PCR, while the TCRdb copy is restricted to in-frame clones and leaves out a portion. The sample shows 150,000 to 190,000 clones, about nine tenths of them seen only once. These data are taken from a study of T cell responses to AZD1222 COVID-19 vaccine. Germline-derived CDR1 and CDR2 are KGHSH and LQKENI. With 3 bases removed from V and 8 bases from J, the gap between germline ends came to 16 bases. This CDR3 comprises 15 residues. This receptor was obtained from an adult who received the AZD1222 COVID-19 vaccine. Specimen: peripheral blood, collected 28 days after the second AZD1222 dose. The V gene is TRBV18, the J gene TRBJ1-4; D might be TRBD1 (5 bases). The CDR3 DNA sequence: TGTGCCAGCTCACCCAGCGCGCAGGGCCAGGAAAAACTGTTTTTT. It translates to CASSPSAQGQEKLFF.